The clone carrying this T cell receptor (beta chain) appeared a single time. Its antigen remains unidentified. Germline CDR1 PRHDT, CDR2 FYEKMQ (reference sequence). V gave up 5 bases and J gave up 3 bases, with 14 bases separating them. CDR3 length equals 14 residues. Assay used: immunoSEQ multiplex PCR; TCRdb lists only in-frame clones, some missing. The sample lists about 85,000 clones, roughly nine tenths seen once, with about 7% in the top ten. This specimen belongs to a study of T cell responses to AZD1222 COVID-19 vaccine. As for the study in general: Researchers grouped second doses given at about 4 or about 12 weeks into one pool. General observations from the study: Within unmutated variant regions lay the reported targets of nearly half of spike-specific TCRs. Scientists sampled the repertoires only once the peak T cell response had passed.

This TCR came from an adult in good health. Sequencing was performed on peripheral blood, taken on day 0 of AZD1222 vaccination. The chain combines TRBV13 with TRBJ2-7; the D gene is possibly TRBD1 (5 bases). CDR3 sequence (DNA): TGTGCCAGCAGCAGCAGACAGATCTACTACGAGCAGTACTTC. Translated: CASSSRQIYYEQYF.